This passage covers 10 T cell receptor beta chains from one sample sequenced in a study of cytomegalovirus exposure and HLA in healthy donors. Primers included in the PCR were 60 Vbeta and 13 Jbeta primers. Clones were read by immunoSEQ multiplex PCR, and TCRdb kept only the in-frame ones, dropping some. The sample holds about 140,000 clones. Sequenced: PBMCs. The receptors originated from a woman under 30 in good health and CMV-seronegative.

The chain combines TRBV7-2 with TRBJ2-7, with D perhaps matching TRBD1 (6 bases). There are 15 residues in the CDR3. Trimming left V 1 base short and J 3 bases short, with 13 bases between. CDR1 SGHTA and CDR2 FQGNSA come from the germline V gene. The chain's CDR3 is CASSLGADSYYEQYV. CDR3 nucleotides: TGTGCCAGCAGCTTAGGCGCGGACAGCTACTACGAGCAGTACGTC.

The chain has TRBV28 and TRBJ2-2; possibly TRBD1 for D (6 bases). V was shortened by 6 bases and J by 6 bases, with 14 bases between the two germline ends. Germline V lookup: CDR1 MDHEN, CDR2 SYDVKM. This CDR3 comprises 14 residues. The CDR3 protein is CASSHIQGSGELFF. The DNA for the CDR3 is TGTGCCAGCAGCCATATACAGGGTTCCGGGGAGCTGTTTTTT.

The V and J genes are TRBV5-1 and TRBJ1-5; 9 nucleotides match TRBD1. Germline loops: CDR1 SGHRS, CDR2 YFSETQ. V lost 0 bases and J lost 7; bases outside the gene matches: 5. The CDR3 is made up of 15 amino acids. CDR3 sequence reads: CASSLGTGERQPQHF. DNA of the CDR3: TGCGCCAGCAGCTTGGGGACAGGGGAGAGACAGCCCCAGCATTTT.

CDR3 in amino acids: CASSLGTALSTEAFF. The CDR3 region has the DNA TGTGCCAGCAGCTTAGGGACAGCATTGAGCACTGAAGCTTTCTTT. The rearrangement links TRBV11-3 to TRBJ1-1; a possible D gene is TRBD1 (6 bases). Germline V lookup: CDR1 SGHNT, CDR2 YENEEA. This CDR3 spans 15 amino acids. Trimming cost V 1 base and J 4 bases, with 13 bases left between them.

This chain joins TRBV5-1 and TRBJ2-3, with D perhaps matching TRBD1 (5 bases). CDR1 SGHRS and CDR2 YFSETQ come from the germline V gene. The CDR3 totals 15 residues. V lost 0 bases to trimming and J lost 4 bases, with 12 bases between them. The CDR3 here is CASSLEGQHSDTQYF. The CDR3 DNA sequence: TGCGCCAGCAGCTTGGAGGGGCAACATTCAGATACGCAGTATTTT.

The chain is built from TRBV19 and TRBJ2-1; no clear D gene. This CDR3 comprises 17 residues. Germline CDR1 and CDR2: LNHDA and SQIVND (reference sequence). V was clipped by 4 bases and J by 0 bases, with 16 bases between them. CDR3 nucleotide sequence: TGTGCCAGTAGTACCCGGAGTATGAGGAGCTCCTACAATGAGCAGTTCTTC. It translates to CASSTRSMRSSYNEQFF.

This chain uses TRBV11-1 with TRBJ2-5; 7 bases line up with TRBD1. This CDR3 region has 15 residues. V was clipped by 3 bases and J by 0 bases; unmatched bases: 4. Looked up from germline, CDR1 is SGHAT and CDR2 is FQDESV (reference sequence). The CDR3: CASSFLGTDQETQYF. The CDR3 DNA reads TGTGCCAGCAGCTTTCTCGGGACAGACCAAGAGACCCAGTACTTC.

Details on this clone: The germline gene is not matched at one end of the junction; a read error may be the cause. V gene TRBV7-2 combines with J gene TRBJ2-3; TRBD2 matches at 10 bases. CDR3 length equals 14 residues. CDR1 SGHTA and CDR2 FQGNSA come from the germline V gene. CDR3 sequence: CASRPALAGDVGGF. The CDR3 DNA sequence: TGTGCCAGCAGACCGGCCCTAGCGGGAGATGTCGGTGGTTTT.

CDR3 nucleotides: TGTGCCAGCAGCCGGGACAGGGGACGCTCTGGGGCCAACGTCCTGACTTTC. This encodes CASSRDRGRSGANVLTF. The chain has TRBV11-1 and TRBJ2-6, with 10 nucleotides matching TRBD1. Germline assignment: CDR1 SGHAT and CDR2 FQDESV (reference sequence). V was clipped by 5 bases and J by 0 bases; unmatched bases: 4. This CDR3 is built from 17 residues.

This chain connects TRBV7-8 to TRBJ1-2, with unresolved D. The CDR3 is 17 amino acids. V was shortened by 1 base and J by 1 base, with 16 bases between the two germline ends. The germline V gene encodes CDR1 SGHVS and CDR2 FQNEAQ. CDR3 region: CASSLGSGSAVNYGYTF. The CDR3 nucleotides read TGTGCCAGCAGCTTAGGTTCCGGGTCAGCTGTTAACTATGGCTACACCTTC. Looking up the rest from reference TRBV7-8 and TRBJ1-2 gives the full variable domain: GAGVSQSPRYKVAKRGQDVALRCDPISGHVSLFWYQQALGQGPEFLTYFQNEAQLDKSGLPSDRFFAERPEGSVSTLKIQRTQQEDSAVYLCASSLGSGSAVNYGYTFGSGTRLTVV.